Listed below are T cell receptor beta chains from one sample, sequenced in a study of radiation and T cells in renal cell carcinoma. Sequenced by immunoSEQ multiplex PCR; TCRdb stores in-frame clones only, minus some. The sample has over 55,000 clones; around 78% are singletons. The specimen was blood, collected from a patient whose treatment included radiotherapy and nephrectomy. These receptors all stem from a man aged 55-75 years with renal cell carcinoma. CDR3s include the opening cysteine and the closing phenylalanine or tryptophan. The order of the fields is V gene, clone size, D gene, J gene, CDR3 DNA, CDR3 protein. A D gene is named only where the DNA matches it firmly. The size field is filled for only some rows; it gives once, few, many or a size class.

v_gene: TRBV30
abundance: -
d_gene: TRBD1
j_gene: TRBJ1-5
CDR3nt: TGTGCCTGGAGTACGTCAGGGGGCGGTCAGCCCCAGCATTTT
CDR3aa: CAWSTSGGGQPQHF

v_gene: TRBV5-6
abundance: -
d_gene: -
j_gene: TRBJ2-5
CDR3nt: TGTGCCAGCAGCTGGGGAATAGACAGGTTCCAAGAGACCCAGTACTTC
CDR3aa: CASSWGIDRFQETQYF

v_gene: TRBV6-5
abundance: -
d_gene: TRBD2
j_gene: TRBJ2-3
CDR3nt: TGTGCCAGCAGTAGCGGGGCATATGCAGATACGCAGTATTTT
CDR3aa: CASSSGAYADTQYF

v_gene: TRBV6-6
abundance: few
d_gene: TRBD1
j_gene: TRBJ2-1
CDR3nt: TGTGCCAGCAGACTGGACAGGGGGCGTCTGGATGAGCAGTTCTTC
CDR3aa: CASRLDRGRLDEQFF

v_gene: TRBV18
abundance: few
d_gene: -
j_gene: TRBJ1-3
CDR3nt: TGTGCCAGCTCACCACAATCGGGGGACCTTGGAAACACCATATATTTT
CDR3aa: CASSPQSGDLGNTIYF

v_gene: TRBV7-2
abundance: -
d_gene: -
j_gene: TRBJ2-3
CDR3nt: TGTGCCAGCAGCTTAGTCGGGACAAGGCCAGATACGCAGTATTTT
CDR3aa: CASSLVGTRPDTQYF

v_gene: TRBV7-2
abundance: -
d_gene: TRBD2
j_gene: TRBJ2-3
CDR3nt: TGTGCCAGTACCCTAGCGGGGGGCACAGATACGCAGTATTTT
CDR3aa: CASTLAGGTDTQYF

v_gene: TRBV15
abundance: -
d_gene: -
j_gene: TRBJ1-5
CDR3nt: TGTGCCACCAGCAAAATAATACAGGGATATAGCAATCAGCCCCAGCATTTT
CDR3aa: CATSKIIQGYSNQPQHF

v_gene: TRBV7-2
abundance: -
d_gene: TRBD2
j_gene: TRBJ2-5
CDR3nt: TGTGCCAGCAGCTTGGGACTAGCGGGGGGGCCGGAGACCCAGTACTTC
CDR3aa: CASSLGLAGGPETQYF

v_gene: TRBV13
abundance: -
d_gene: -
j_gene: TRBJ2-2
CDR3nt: TGTGCCAGCAGCTCCCGGGGAGGGGGCTCAAACACCGGGGAGCTGTTTTTT
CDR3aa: CASSSRGGGSNTGELFF

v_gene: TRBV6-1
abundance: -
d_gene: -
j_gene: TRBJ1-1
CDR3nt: TGTGCCCTAAGGGCTGGGAACACTGAAGCTTTCTTT
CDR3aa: CALRAGNTEAFF

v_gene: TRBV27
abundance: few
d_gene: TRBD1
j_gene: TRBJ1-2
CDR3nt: TGTGCCAGCAGAGACAGGGGGCAGAATGGCTACACCTTC
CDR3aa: CASRDRGQNGYTF

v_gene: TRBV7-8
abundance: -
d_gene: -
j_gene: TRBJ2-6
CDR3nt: TGTGCCAGCAGCTTAGTTAGGGTATTGAGCTCTGGGGCCAACGTCCTGACTTTC
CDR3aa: CASSLVRVLSSGANVLTF

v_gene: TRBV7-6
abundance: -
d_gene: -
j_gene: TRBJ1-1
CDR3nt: TGTGCCAGCAGCCCGTGGGGGGGGGCCAGCACTGAAGCTTTCTTT
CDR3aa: CASSPWGGASTEAFF

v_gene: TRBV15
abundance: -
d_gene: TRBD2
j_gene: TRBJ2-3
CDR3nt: TGTGCCACCAGCAGTGGACTAGTGGGCACAGATACGCAGTATTTT
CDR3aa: CATSSGLVGTDTQYF

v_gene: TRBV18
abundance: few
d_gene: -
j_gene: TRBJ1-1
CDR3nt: TGTGCCAGCTCACGAGGGGTAAACACTGAAGCTTTCTTT
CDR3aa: CASSRGVNTEAFF

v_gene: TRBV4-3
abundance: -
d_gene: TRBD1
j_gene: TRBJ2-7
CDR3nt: TGCGCCAGCAGCCAAGTCCTATCAGGGGGCTACGAGCAGTACTTC
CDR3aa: CASSQVLSGGYEQYF

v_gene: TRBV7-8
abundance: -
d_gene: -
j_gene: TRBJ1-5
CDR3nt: TGTGCCAGCAGCTTAAAAGACAGGCTAAATCAGCCCCAGCATTTT
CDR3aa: CASSLKDRLNQPQHF

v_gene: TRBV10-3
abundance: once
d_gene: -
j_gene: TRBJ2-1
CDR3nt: TGTGCCATCAGTGATTTCGACAATGAGCAGTTCTTC
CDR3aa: CAISDFDNEQFF

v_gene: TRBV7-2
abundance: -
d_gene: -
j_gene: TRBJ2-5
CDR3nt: TGTGCCAGCAGCTTAGTGGAGGGGCCGGAAGAGACCCAGTACTTC
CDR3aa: CASSLVEGPEETQYF

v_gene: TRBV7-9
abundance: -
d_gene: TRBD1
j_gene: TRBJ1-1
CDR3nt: TGTGCCAGCAGCTTGGCAGGGGGGCACACTGAAGCTTTCTTT
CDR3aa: CASSLAGGHTEAFF

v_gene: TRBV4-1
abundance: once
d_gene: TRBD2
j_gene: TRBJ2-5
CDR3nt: TGCGCCAGCAGCCAAGAAGCAGCGGGGGAGCGGGTTTACGGGGGAGAGACCCAGTACTTC
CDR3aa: CASSQEAAGERVYGGETQYF

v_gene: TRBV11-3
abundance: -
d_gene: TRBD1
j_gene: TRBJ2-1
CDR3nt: TGTGCCAGCAGCAGCGCCGGGACAGTCTACAATGAGCAGTTCTTC
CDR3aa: CASSSAGTVYNEQFF

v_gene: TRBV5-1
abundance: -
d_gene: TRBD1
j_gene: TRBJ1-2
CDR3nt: TGCGCCAGCAGCTTCTATGGGACAGGTGGCTACACCTTC
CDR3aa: CASSFYGTGGYTF

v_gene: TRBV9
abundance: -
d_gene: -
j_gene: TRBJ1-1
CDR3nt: TGTGCCAGCAGCGCGAGAGGGAGGGACACTGAAGCTTTCTTT
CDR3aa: CASSARGRDTEAFF

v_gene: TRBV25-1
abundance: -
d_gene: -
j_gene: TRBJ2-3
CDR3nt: TGTGCCAGCAGTGAATCCGGGACTCCGACAGATACGCAGTATTTT
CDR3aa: CASSESGTPTDTQYF

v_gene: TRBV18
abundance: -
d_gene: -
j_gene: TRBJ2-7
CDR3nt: TGTGCCAGCTCACCACCGGGCAAAACCTACGAGCAGTACTTC
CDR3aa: CASSPPGKTYEQYF

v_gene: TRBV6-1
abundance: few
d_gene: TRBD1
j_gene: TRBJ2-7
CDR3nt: TGTGCCAGCAGTGCCCCGACGAGTAGGACAGGGGCCCACGAGCAGTACTTC
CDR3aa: CASSAPTSRTGAHEQYF

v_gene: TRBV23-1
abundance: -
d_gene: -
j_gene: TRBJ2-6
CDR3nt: TGCGCCAGCAGTCAAACAGACTCTGGGGCCAACGTCCTGACTTTC
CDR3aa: CASSQTDSGANVLTF

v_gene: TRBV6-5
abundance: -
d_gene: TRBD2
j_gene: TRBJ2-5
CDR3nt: TGTGCCAGCGCGGGACTAGGGGAGACCCAGTACTTC
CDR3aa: CASAGLGETQYF

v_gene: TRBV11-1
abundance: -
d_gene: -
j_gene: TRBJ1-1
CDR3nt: TGTGCCAGCAGCTTAGCGCATCTTCGGGGGCTGGGCACTGAAGCTTTCTTT
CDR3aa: CASSLAHLRGLGTEAFF

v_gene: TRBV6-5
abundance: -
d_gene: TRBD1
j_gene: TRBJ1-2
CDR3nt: TGTGCCAGCAGTTACCTAACAGGGGCGGTGGACTACACCTTC
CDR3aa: CASSYLTGAVDYTF

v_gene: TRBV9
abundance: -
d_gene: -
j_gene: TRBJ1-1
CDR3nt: TGTGCCAGCAGCGAGGGTGAAACTGAAGCTTTCTTT
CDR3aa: CASSEGETEAFF

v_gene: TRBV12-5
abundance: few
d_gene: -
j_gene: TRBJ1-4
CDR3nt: TGTGCTAGTGGTCTCACAGGGATTGGTTCTGAAAAACTGTTTTTT
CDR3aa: CASGLTGIGSEKLFF

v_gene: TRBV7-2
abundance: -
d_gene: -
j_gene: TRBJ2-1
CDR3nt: TGTGCCAGCAGCTTATGGAGATACAATGAGCAGTTCTTC
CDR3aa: CASSLWRYNEQFF

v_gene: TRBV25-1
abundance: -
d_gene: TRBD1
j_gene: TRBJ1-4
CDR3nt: TGTGCCAGCAGTGGACAGGGTATTGAAAAACTGTTTTTT
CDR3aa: CASSGQGIEKLFF

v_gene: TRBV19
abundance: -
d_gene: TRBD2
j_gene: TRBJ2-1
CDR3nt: TGTGCCAGTACCGAGACTAGCCCGAACAATGAGCAGTTCTTC
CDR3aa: CASTETSPNNEQFF

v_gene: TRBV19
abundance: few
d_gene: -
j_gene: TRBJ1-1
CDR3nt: TGTGCCAGTAGGAGGAGGGAGTTGAACACTGAAGCTTTCTTT
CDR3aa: CASRRRELNTEAFF

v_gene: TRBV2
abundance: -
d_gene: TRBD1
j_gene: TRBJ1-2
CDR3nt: TGTGCCAGCACGACAGGGGATCTGCGTTCTGGCTACACCTTC
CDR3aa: CASTTGDLRSGYTF

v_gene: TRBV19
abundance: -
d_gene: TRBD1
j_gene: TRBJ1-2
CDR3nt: TGTGCCACCACAGGGGAGTCGGGGCCCTATGGCTACACCTTC
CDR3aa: CATTGESGPYGYTF

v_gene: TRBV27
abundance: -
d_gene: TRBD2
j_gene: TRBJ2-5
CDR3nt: TGTGCCAGCAGTTTGGGGCGGGGGGGCTTCGAGACCCAGTACTTC
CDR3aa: CASSLGRGGFETQYF